Sequencing of this TCR beta chain was carried out in a study of human T cells and chemical hapten exposure. Time point of the sample: patch test 2, 6 weeks after DPC sensitization. Treatment described: therapeutic diphenylcyclopropenone sensitization with weekly scalp DPC. Germline V gene lookup returns CDR1 SQVTM and CDR2 ANQGSEA. This CDR3 has 12 residues. V lost 6 bases and J lost 6; bases outside the gene matches: 5. One entry per CDR3 protein, called by TCRdb with MiXCR from the RACE reads. The table has approximately 350,000 distinct CDR3 sequences, around 6% seen once. This sample comprised whole blood, obtained in connection with sensitization to the hapten diphenylcyclopropenone (DPC). The sequence derives from a woman younger than 30 with alopecia areata. Some clones in this sample may be carry-over from other donors' samples. The chain has TRBV29-1 and TRBJ1-5; 7 bases map to TRBD1. The CDR3 coding sequence is TGCAGCGTGGGACAGTCAGGTCAGCCCCAGCATTTT. Protein: CSVGQSGQPQHF.